This is a list of T cell receptor beta chains from one sample in a study of blood T cells in healthy people across ages. In TCRdb, the 5' RACE reads were re-called with MiXCR into one record per CDR3 protein. This sample has around 1.5 million distinct CDR3 sequences, with around 55% found just once. Material for sequencing was blood. The receptors stem from a man between 18 and 29 years old in good health. CDR3s include the opening cysteine and the closing phenylalanine or tryptophan. A D gene is named only where the DNA matches it firmly. Only some rows state a clone size, as once, few, many or a class for expanded clones.

>17|TRBD2|TRBV5-1|.|TRBJ2-3
CASSLERAGAGSDTQYF
TGCGCCAGCAGCTTGGAACGAGCGGGGGCCGGTTCAGATACGCAGTATTTT
>15|TRBD2|TRBV4-1|.|TRBJ2-7
CASSELADSYNEQYF
TGCGCCAGCAGCGAACTAGCGGACTCCTACAATGAGCAGTACTTC
>14|.|TRBV3-1|.|TRBJ1-1
CASSQRARGTEAFF
TGTGCCAGCAGCCAAAGAGCCAGGGGCACTGAAGCTTTCTTT
>13|.|TRBV4-3|.|TRBJ2-1
CASSLPGSQRQFF
TGCGCCAGCAGCCTCCCCGGGAGTCAACGGCAGTTCTTC
>14|TRBD2|TRBV20-1|many|TRBJ2-3
CSASPSGRKDTQYF
TGCAGTGCTAGCCCCAGCGGGAGAAAGGATACGCAGTATTTT
>12|.|TRBV7-9|.|TRBJ2-1
CASRWRASEQFF
TGTGCCAGCAGGTGGCGCGCGAGTGAGCAGTTCTTC
>15|.|TRBV5-1|.|TRBJ2-1
CASSLGEVKANEQFF
TGCGCCAGCAGCTTGGGGGAGGTCAAGGCCAATGAGCAGTTCTTC
>16|.|TRBV11-2|.|TRBJ2-3
CASSRPLASSTDTQYF
TGTGCCAGCAGCCGTCCTCTTGCCTCTAGCACAGATACGCAGTATTTT
>15|TRBD1|TRBV7-9|.|TRBJ1-5
CASSSPGQGIQPQHF
TGTGCCAGCAGCTCACCCGGACAGGGGATTCAGCCCCAGCATTTT
>16|.|TRBV10-3|.|TRBJ1-2
CAISESEPGLNRGCTF
TGTGCCATCAGTGAGTCGGAACCCGGACTGAATCGTGGCTGCACCTTC
>17|.|TRBV10-3|.|TRBJ2-6
CAISESIGGSGANVLTF
TGTGCCATCAGTGAGTCGATAGGCGGGTCTGGGGCCAACGTCCTGACTTTC
>13|TRBD1|TRBV10-3|.|TRBJ2-5
CAIRARGLETQYF
TGTGCCATCAGGGCCAGGGGGCTGGAGACCCAGTACTTC
>15|TRBD1|TRBV27|.|TRBJ2-1
CASNLGTGTYNEQFF
TGTGCCAGCAATCTAGGGACAGGGACCTACAATGAGCAGTTCTTC
>13|.|TRBV6-5|once|TRBJ2-5
CASRGLLYNEQYF
TGTGCCAGCAGAGGACTCCTGTACAATGAGCAGTACTTC
>15|TRBD1|TRBV20-1|.|TRBJ2-2
CSARDTGGSSGELFF
TGCAGTGCTAGGGACACAGGGGGCTCGTCCGGGGAGCTGTTTTTT
>14|.|TRBV27|.|TRBJ1-1
CASSLLGRPTEAFF
TGTGCCAGCAGTTTATTAGGCAGGCCCACTGAAGCTTTCTTT
>16|TRBD2|TRBV4-1|.|TRBJ2-7
CAGSQDFTSVSYEQYF
TGCGCCGGCAGCCAAGATTTTACTAGCGTCTCCTACGAGCAGTACTTC
>12|.|TRBV20-1|.|TRBJ2-1
CSAHPGANEQFF
TGCAGTGCCCATCCGGGGGCCAATGAGCAGTTCTTC
>14|.|TRBV27|.|TRBJ2-7
CASSVEGGGNGQYF
TGTGCCAGCAGTGTTGAGGGGGGAGGGAATGGGCAGTACTTC
>16|TRBD2|TRBV11-2|.|TRBJ2-3
CASSPRGSGSSDTQYF
TGTGCCAGCAGCCCCCGGGGTAGCGGGAGTTCGGATACGCAGTATTTT
>14|TRBD1|TRBV7-2|.|TRBJ1-1
CASSLQYRGTEAFF
TGTGCCAGCAGCTTACAATACAGGGGCACTGAAGCTTTCTTT
>14|.|TRBV20-1|.|TRBJ1-6
CSSKTRVDNSPLHF
TGCAGTTCTAAGACTCGAGTTGATAATTCACCCCTCCACTTT
>17|TRBD1|TRBV12-3/TRBV12-4|.|TRBJ2-7
CASTLRFGTGISYEQYF
TGTGCCAGCACCTTAAGGTTTGGGACAGGCATATCCTACGAGCAGTACTTC